The clone carrying this TCR beta chain was seen repeatedly, ten times or more. No antigen is known for it. The sample is drawn from a study of T cell repertoires in cytomegalovirus infection. A single record per CDR3 protein comes from TCRdb applying MiXCR to the reads. The table includes approximately 310,000 distinct CDR3 sequences, about 25% detected once. The TCR was taken from a human donor in good health (CMV status not recorded). Some clones in this sample may be carry-over from other donors' samples. The source material was cultured PBMCs, sampled from culture after CMV antigen stimulation.

CDR3 region: CASSLSLTSGDTQYF. The CDR3 region has the DNA TGTGCCAGCAGCTTATCCCTCACTAGTGGGGATACGCAGTATTTT. The rearrangement links TRBV7-2 to TRBJ2-3, with D maybe TRBD2 (5 bases). Germline values: CDR1 SGHTA, CDR2 FQGNSA. This CDR3 spans 15 amino acids. Trimming took 2 bases from V and 6 from J, leaving 15 bases between them.